The entry that follows covers one T cell receptor (beta chain) sequence. Different DNA sequences within this sample yield the same CDR3. The sample originates from a study of blood T cell repertoires in COVID-19. Study summary: The cDNA or gDNA used as material had been derived from T cells, B-cell-depleted T cells, or PBMCs.

Germline loops: CDR1 SGHTS, CDR2 YDEGEE. With 1 base removed from V and 3 bases from J, the gap between germline ends came to 11 bases. The CDR3 consists of 15 residues. Study processing details: Scientists estimated how many nucleated cells there were by amplifying reference gene primers. This table comes from immunoSEQ multiplex PCR, and its TCRdb copy is limited to in-frame clones, with some not included. V and J calls and clone size are copied from that table; D and trimming were computed from the DNA. The table shows approximately 490,000 clones, with around nine tenths occurring only once. Sample: PBMCs or T cells enriched from blood (not recorded which). The gene calls are TRBV5-8 and TRBJ1-5; weak D call: TRBD1 (6 bases). This TCR was recovered from a woman aged 60-75 years who had recovered from COVID-19. The CDR3 loop is CASSLWGQNNQPQHF. The DNA of the CDR3 is TGTGCCAGCAGCTTGTGGGGGCAGAACAATCAGCCCCAGCATTTT.